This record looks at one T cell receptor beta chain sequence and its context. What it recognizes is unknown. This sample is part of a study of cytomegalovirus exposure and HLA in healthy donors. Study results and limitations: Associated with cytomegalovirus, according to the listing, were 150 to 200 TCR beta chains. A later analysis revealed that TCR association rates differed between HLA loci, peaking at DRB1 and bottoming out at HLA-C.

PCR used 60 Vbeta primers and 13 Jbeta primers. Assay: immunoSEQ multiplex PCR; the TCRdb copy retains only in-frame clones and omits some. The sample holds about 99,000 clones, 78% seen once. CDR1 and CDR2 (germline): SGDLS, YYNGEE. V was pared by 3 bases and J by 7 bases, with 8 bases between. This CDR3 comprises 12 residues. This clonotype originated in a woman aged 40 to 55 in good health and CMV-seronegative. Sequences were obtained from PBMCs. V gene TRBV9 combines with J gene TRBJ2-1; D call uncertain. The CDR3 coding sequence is TGTGCCAGCAGCGGTACTAAGAATGAGCAGTTCTTC. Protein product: CASSGTKNEQFF.